This T cell receptor (beta chain) originates from a study of T-cell memory formation after mild COVID-19. For the study at large: TCR clusters showed largely donor specificity. Study conclusions and caveats: Clones that shrank (day 15 to 85) were balanced CD4/CD8, whereas later expanders leaned CD4+. For contracting clones, CD4+ ones sat mainly in CM and EM, CD8+ in EMRA.

V lost 3 bases and J 4 bases, leaving 13 bases between the germline ends. This CDR3 comprises 14 residues. TCRdb passed the 5' RACE reads through MiXCR, listing each CDR3 protein once. This table has about 360,000 distinct CDR3 sequences, 10% to 15% appearing once. In the case of this clonotype: Its antigen is as yet unknown.

The chain uses TRBV23-1 and TRBJ2-7, with D perhaps matching TRBD1 (6 bases). TRBV23-1 is given ORF status, its function remaining uncertain. This TCR came from a man younger than 30 who had mild COVID-19 (a few samples of this study predate the infection). Cell type and time point are not known. The sequenced material came from PBMCs or a T cell subset sorted from them (not recorded which). CDR3 loop: CASSQPQGRYEQYF. DNA of the CDR3: TGCGCCAGCAGTCAGCCACAGGGCAGGTACGAGCAGTACTTC.